This TCR beta chain emerged from a study of OX40 agonist ivuxolimab in advanced cancers. On the study more broadly: Treatment received earlier with anti-PD-1, anti-PD-L1 or anti-CTLA-4 agents was allowed, and approximately 40% had some.

A note on this clone: What it binds is unknown.

Study-level results: Patients with a partial response at 0.1-3.0 mg/kg had among the lowest clonal expansion.

Assay used: immunoSEQ multiplex PCR; TCRdb lists only in-frame clones, some missing. Seen here are tens of thousands of clones, about 80% observed once, and the top ten hold around 2.7%. V gave up 5 bases and J gave up 6 bases, with 14 bases separating them. CDR3 length: 15 amino acids. The V gene's germline CDR1 is ENHRY and CDR2 SYGVKD. The sequencing here drew on CD4+ or CD8+ T cells sorted from blood, taken in a trial of the OX40 agonist ivuxolimab. The TCR originated in an adult with an advanced solid tumor such as melanoma, head and neck, liver or kidney cancer. The genes are TRBV10-3 and TRBJ1-6; D unclear. CDR3 bases: TGTGCCATCAGTCCCCAAGGGCCCAGTAATTCACCCCTCCACTTT. Translating gives CAISPQGPSNSPLHF.